The clone carrying this TCR beta chain was observed a handful of times. Its target is unknown. The length of the CDR3 is 13 residues. The germline gives CDR1 SGHTA, CDR2 FQGNSA. V lost 5 bases and J lost 5, with 9 bases in between. Profiled with immunoSEQ multiplex PCR; TCRdb holds only in-frame clones, not every one. Here the sample spans about 82,000 clones, 85% being singletons. The record originates from a study of OX40 agonist ivuxolimab in advanced cancers. Overall study: The dose-escalation cohort was about 83% male, with a mean age of around 60 years, ranging roughly 20 to 90. Study-level results: On average, CD8+ T cells showed a greater number of expanded clones than CD4+. In the expanded peripheral T cells, antigen specificity was never determined. Among some nonresponders, normalized T-cell clonal expansion was also low.

Sequenced here: CD4+ or CD8+ T cells sorted from blood, sampled in a trial of the OX40 agonist ivuxolimab. J is TRBJ1-4 and V is TRBV7-2; no clear D gene. This TCR derives from an adult with an advanced solid tumor such as melanoma, head and neck, liver or kidney cancer. DNA for the CDR3: TGTGCCAGCAGCCAAGGACGGAATGAAAAACTGTTTTTT. Amino acid sequence: CASSQGRNEKLFF.